The T cell receptor (beta chain) described here comes from a study of T cell responses to AZD1222 COVID-19 vaccine. Study-wide results and limits: The study found Spike-specific TCR breadth and depth rose after two AZD1222 doses. Seropositivity was recorded at baseline in only a handful of AZD1222 recipients. The sample set comprised mostly white British donors with more females, and clonal diversity was possibly underestimated.

Sequencing was performed with immunoSEQ multiplex PCR; in TCRdb, only in-frame clones are kept and a portion is missing. In the table there are some 200,000 clones, approximately 90% of which are singletons. The CDR3 is 14 amino acids. Germline CDR1 GTSNPN, CDR2 SVGIG (reference sequence). The V segment lost 3 bases and the J segment 0 bases; nucleotides outside the gene matches: 5. Notes on this clone: The antigen is unknown.

J is TRBJ2-7 and V is TRBV30, with TRBD2 identical over 7 bases. The sequence derives from an adult who received the AZD1222 COVID-19 vaccine. Sequencing was performed on peripheral blood, taken 28 days after the second AZD1222 dose. DNA for the CDR3: TGTGCCTGGAGCCTCGGGGGGACCTCCTACGAGCAGTACTTC. Translated: CAWSLGGTSYEQYF. The variable domain in full, completed from reference TRBV30 and TRBJ2-7, reads SQTIHQWPATLVQPVGSPLSLECTVEGTSNPNLYWYRQAAGRGLQLLFYSVGIGQISSEVPQNLSASRPQDRQFILSSKKLLLSDSGFYLCAWSLGGTSYEQYFGPGTRLTVT.